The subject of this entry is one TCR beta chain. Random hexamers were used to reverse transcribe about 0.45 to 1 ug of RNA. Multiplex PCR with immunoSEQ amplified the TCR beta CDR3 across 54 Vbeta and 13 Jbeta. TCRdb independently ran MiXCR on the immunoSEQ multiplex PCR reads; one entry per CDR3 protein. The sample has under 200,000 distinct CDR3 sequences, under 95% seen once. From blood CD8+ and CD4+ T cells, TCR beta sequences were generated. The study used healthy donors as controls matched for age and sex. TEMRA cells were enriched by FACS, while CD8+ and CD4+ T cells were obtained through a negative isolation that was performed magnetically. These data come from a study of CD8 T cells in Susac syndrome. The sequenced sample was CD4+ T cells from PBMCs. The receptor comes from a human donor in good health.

CDR3 amino acids: CASSLHGQETYGYTF. CDR3 sequence (DNA): TGTGCCAGCAGTCTTCACGGACAGGAGACCTATGGCTACACCTTC. The chain links TRBV12-3 or TRBV12-4 to TRBJ1-2, with 7 bases matching TRBD1. V was clipped by 5 bases and J by 4 bases; unmatched bases: 10. The CDR3 totals 15 residues.